The T cell receptor beta chain under discussion was sequenced for a study of human T cells and chemical hapten exposure. The germline gives CDR1 PRHDT, CDR2 FYEKMQ (reference sequence). This CDR3 contains 14 residues. Trimming took 1 base from V and 1 from J, leaving 8 bases between them. Unique molecular identifiers were attached to individual cDNA molecules during library preparation. TCRdb recomputed calls from the RACE reads with MiXCR, one row per CDR3 protein. The data show tens of thousands of distinct CDR3 sequences, 9.9% seen once. This clonotype was picked up a small number of times. The sample's time point: patch test 3, about 24 weeks after DPC sensitization. Treatment of the sample: therapeutic diphenylcyclopropenone sensitization with weekly scalp DPC.

Sequenced here: whole blood, sampled in connection with sensitization to the hapten diphenylcyclopropenone (DPC). The receptor was isolated from a woman in her thirties or forties with alopecia areata. Some clones in this sample may be carry-over from other donors' samples. This chain joins TRBV13 and TRBJ2-7; possibly TRBD1 for D (5 bases). CDR3 nucleotide sequence: TGTGCCAGCAGCTTAGATCGGACATCCTACGAGCAGTACTTC. Translation: CASSLDRTSYEQYF.